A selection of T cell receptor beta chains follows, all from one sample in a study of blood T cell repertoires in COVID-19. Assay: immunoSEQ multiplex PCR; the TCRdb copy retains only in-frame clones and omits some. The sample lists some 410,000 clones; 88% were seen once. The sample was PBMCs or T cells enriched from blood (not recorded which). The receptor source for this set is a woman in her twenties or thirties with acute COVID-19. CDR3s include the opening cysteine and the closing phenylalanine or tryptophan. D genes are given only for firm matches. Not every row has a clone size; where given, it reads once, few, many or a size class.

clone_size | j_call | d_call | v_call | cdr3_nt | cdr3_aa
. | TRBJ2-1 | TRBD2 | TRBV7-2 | TGTGCCAGCAGCCCCGGGACTAGAGGGGACAATGAGCAGTTCTTC | CASSPGTRGDNEQFF
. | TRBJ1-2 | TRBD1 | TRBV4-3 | TGCGCCAGCAGCCAAGATTCCCCGGGACAGCTTGGCTACACCTTC | CASSQDSPGQLGYTF
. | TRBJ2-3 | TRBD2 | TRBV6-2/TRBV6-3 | TGTGCCAGCAGTTACTGGGCGGGGGGGCTGACAGATACGCAGTATTTT | CASSYWAGGLTDTQYF
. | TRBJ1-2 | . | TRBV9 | TGTGCCAGCAGCACTAGTTCGGCATGCTGCTATGGCTACACCTTC | CASSTSSACCYGYTF
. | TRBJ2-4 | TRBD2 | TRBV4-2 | TGTGCCAGCAGCCAAGAGGGGGGGAGGGATCTAAACATTCAGTACTTC | CASSQEGGRDLNIQYF
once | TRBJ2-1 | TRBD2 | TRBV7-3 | TGTGCCAGCAGCTCTCGGGGGGGCGGATCGGATGAGCAGTTCTTC | CASSSRGGGSDEQFF
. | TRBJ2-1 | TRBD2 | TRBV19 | TGTGCCAGTAGTATCCCACTAGCGGGGGTAAACAATGAGCAGTTCTTC | CASSIPLAGVNNEQFF
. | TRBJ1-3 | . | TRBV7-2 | TGTGCCAGCAGCTTATACCCGGGTACAGGCTCTGGAAACACCATATATTTT | CASSLYPGTGSGNTIYF
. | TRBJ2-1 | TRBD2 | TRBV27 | TGTGCCAGCAGTCGTTCCCAACTAGCGGGGGGTCCCAGGTATGAGCAGTTCTTC | CASSRSQLAGGPRYEQFF
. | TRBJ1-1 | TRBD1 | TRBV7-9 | TGTGCCAGCAGCCCTCGGACAGGAGGAAACACTGAAGCTTTCTTT | CASSPRTGGNTEAFF
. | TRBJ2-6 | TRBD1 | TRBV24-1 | TGTGCCACCAGTGAGGCGCCGGGACAGTCTTCTGGGGCCAACGTCCTGACTTTC | CATSEAPGQSSGANVLTF
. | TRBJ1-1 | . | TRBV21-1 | TGTGCCAGCAGCAAAGGGGGACACTTAGAAGCTTTCTTT | CASSKGGHLEAFF
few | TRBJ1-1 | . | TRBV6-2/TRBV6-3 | TGTGCCAGCAGTCTAGGGCGGGTGCGGAATAACACTGAAGCTTTCTTT | CASSLGRVRNNTEAFF
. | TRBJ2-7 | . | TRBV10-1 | TGCGCCAGCAGTTCGGGGGGCCCAACCTACGAGCAGTACTTC | CASSSGGPTYEQYF
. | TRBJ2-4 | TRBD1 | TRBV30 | TGTGCCTGGATTGGGACAGGCAAAAACATTCAGTACTTC | CAWIGTGKNIQYF
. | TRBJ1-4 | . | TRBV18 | TGTGCCAGCTCACCCTCTATCGGGCAGGGTTCTGAAAAACTGTTTTTT | CASSPSIGQGSEKLFF
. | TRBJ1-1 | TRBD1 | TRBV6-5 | TGTGCCAGCACCACACAGGGGGCGCGCAACACTGAAGCTTTCTTT | CASTTQGARNTEAFF
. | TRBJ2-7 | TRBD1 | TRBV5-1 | TGCGCCAGCAGCTTGCGGCCGACAGGGGGCTACGAGCAGTACTTC | CASSLRPTGGYEQYF
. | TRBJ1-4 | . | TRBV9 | TGTGCCAGCAGCGTTAAAGAGGGATATAATGAAAAACTGTTTTTT | CASSVKEGYNEKLFF
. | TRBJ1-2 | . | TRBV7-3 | TGTGCCAGCAGCCCAGACAGAGACTATGGCTACACCTTC | CASSPDRDYGYTF
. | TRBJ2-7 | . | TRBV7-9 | TGTGCCAGCAGCTTTGGTAGCTCCTACGAGCAGTACTTC | CASSFGSSYEQYF
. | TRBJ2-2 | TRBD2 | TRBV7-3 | TGTGCCAGCAGCTCAGGAGCGGGGGAATCCGGGGAGCTGTTTTTT | CASSSGAGESGELFF
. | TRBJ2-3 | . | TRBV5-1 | TGCGCCAGCAGCTCCCAGGGGTTGACAGATACGCAGTATTTT | CASSSQGLTDTQYF
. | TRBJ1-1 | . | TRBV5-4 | TGTGCCAGCAGCTTGAATCTGGAGCCGATGAGGGAAGCTTTCTTT | CASSLNLEPMREAFF
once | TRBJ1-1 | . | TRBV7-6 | TGTGCCAGCAGGTTACAGGTGAACACTGAAGCTTTCTTT | CASRLQVNTEAFF
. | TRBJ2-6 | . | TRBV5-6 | TGTGCCAGCAGCCCGGGACACAGAAGCTCTGGGGCCAACGTCCTGACTTTC | CASSPGHRSSGANVLTF
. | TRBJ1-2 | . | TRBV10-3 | TGTGCCATCAGTGACCTTTCCCGGGGGGCGGGTGGCTACACCTTC | CAISDLSRGAGGYTF
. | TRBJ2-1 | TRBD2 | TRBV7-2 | TGTGCCAGCAGCCCAACCAGGACTAGCGGGGGGGCTGGGCAGTTCTTC | CASSPTRTSGGAGQFF
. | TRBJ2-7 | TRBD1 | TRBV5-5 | TGTGCCAGCAGCTTGGGGGGACAGGGGGCGTTTGAGCAGTACTTC | CASSLGGQGAFEQYF
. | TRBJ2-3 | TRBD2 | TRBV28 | TGTGCCAGCAGCCGCCAAAGCGGGGGCACAGATACGCAGTATTTT | CASSRQSGGTDTQYF
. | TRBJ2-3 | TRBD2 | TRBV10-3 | TGTGCCATCAGTGAGGGACTAGCGGAACGCACAGATACGCAGTATTTT | CAISEGLAERTDTQYF
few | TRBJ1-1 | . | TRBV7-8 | TGTGCCAGCAGCTTAGTTGCAGGGAACACTGAAGCTTTCTTT | CASSLVAGNTEAFF
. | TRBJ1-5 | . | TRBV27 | TGTGCCAGCAGTCCGCGGTATAGCAATCAGCCCCAGCATTTT | CASSPRYSNQPQHF
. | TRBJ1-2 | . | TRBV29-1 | TGCAGCGTTGAAGGACAGCAATTACCTAACTATGGCTACACCTTC | CSVEGQQLPNYGYTF
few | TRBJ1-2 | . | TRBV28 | TGTGCCAGCAGCGCCGGGACATTTAACTATGGCTACACCTTC | CASSAGTFNYGYTF
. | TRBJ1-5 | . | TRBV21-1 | TGTGCCAGAGACTCAGAGCCCCCCCGAGACACAGGTCCCCCCCATCAGCCCCAGCATTTT | CARDSEPPRDTGPPHQPQHF
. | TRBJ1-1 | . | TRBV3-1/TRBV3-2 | TGTGCCAGCAGGCCACTGGTTCCGAACACTGAAGCTTTCTTT | CASRPLVPNTEAFF
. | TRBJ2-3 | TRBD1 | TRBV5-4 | TGTGCCAGCAGCTTGTCAGGGGGCCCTATAGATACGCAGTATTTT | CASSLSGGPIDTQYF
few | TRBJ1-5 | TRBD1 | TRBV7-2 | TGTGCCAGCAGCTTGGGGGACAGGGAATATCAGCCCCAGCATTTT | CASSLGDREYQPQHF
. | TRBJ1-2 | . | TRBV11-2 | TGTGCCAGCAGCCCCAGGGGATCCAACTATGGCTACACCTTC | CASSPRGSNYGYTF
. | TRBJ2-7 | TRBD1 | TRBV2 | TGTGCCAGCAGTGGACAGGGGGAGGTGAGCGAGCAGTACTTC | CASSGQGEVSEQYF
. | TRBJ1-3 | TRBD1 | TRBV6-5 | TGTGCCAGCAGGGGACAGCCTGGAAACACCATATATTTT | CASRGQPGNTIYF
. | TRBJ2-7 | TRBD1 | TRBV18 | TGTGCCAGCTCACCGGGACAGCCCTCCTACGAGCAGTACTTC | CASSPGQPSYEQYF
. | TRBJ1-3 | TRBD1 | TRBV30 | TGTGCCTGGAGCCCGACAGGGGCTATCAACACCATATATTTT | CAWSPTGAINTIYF
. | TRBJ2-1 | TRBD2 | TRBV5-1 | TGCGCCAGCAGCCTCGGACTAGCGAGATATGAGCAGTTCTTC | CASSLGLARYEQFF
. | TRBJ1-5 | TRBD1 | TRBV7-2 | TGTGCCAGCAGCATCACAGGGGGCGCGGGGCAGCCCCAGCATTTT | CASSITGGAGQPQHF
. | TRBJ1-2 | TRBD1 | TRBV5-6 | TGTGCCAGCAGCTTGGGGACCGGGACAGGGCCTGGCTACACCTTC | CASSLGTGTGPGYTF
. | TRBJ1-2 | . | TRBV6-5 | TGTGCCAGCAGACTCGGACACCTTACTAACTATGGCTACACCTTC | CASRLGHLTNYGYTF
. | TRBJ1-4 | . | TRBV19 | TGTGCCAGTAGAACCGGGGCGTGGACAGTACCTGGTGAAAAACTGTTTTTT | CASRTGAWTVPGEKLFF